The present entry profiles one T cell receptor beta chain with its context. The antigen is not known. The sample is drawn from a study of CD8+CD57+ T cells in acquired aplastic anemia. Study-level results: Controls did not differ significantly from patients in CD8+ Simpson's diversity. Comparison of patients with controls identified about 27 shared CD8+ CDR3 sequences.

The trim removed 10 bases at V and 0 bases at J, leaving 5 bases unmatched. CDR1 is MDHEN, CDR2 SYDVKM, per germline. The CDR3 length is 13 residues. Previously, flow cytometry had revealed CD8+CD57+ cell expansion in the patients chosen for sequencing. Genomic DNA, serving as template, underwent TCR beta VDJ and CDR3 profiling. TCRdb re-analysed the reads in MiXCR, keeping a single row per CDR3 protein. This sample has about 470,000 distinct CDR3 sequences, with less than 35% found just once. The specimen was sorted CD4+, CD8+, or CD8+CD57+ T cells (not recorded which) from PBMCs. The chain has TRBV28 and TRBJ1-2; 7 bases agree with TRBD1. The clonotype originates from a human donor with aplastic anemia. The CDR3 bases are TGTGCCACCGAGACAGGGTCTAACTATGGCTACACCTTC. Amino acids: CATETGSNYGYTF.